The 2 T cell receptor beta chains reported below all come from one sample, sequenced in a study of CXCR3-negative and CXCR3-positive naive CD8 T cells. General study results and limits: Greater hydrophobicity was found in TRB CDR3s of CXCR3-positive naive cells than of CXCR3-negative naive cells.

These receptors have no known antigen. Libraries of TRB cDNA were made by 5' RACE and carried UMIs. One entry per CDR3 protein, without DNA, is what TCRdb gives after re-calling the 5' RACE reads. The specimen's table records about 120,000 distinct CDR3 sequences. The sequenced sample was naive CXCR3+ CD8+ T cells from blood. The subset here: CD45RO-CCR7+CD27+CD95- naive CD8+ T cells expressing CXCR3 (TNR3+). These receptors were obtained from a human donor in good health. Some clones in this sample may be carry-over from other donors' samples.

The chain is built from TRBV7-7 and TRBJ2-2; the TCRdb D gene call, TRBD2, has no DNA to confirm it. CDR3 length: 16 amino acids. The germline CDR1 and CDR2 sequences are SSHAT and FNYEAQ (reference sequence). This chain's CDR3 is CASSSTSGTNTGELFF. Full variable domain (missing parts from reference TRBV7-7 and TRBJ2-2): GAGVSQSPRYKVTKRGQDVTLRCDPISSHATLYWYQQALGQGPEFLTYFNYEAQPDKSGLPSDRFSAERPEGSISTLTIQRTEQRDSAMYRCASSSTSGTNTGELFFGEGSRLTVL.

The V gene is TRBV7-9, the J gene TRBJ1-4. CDR3 size: 13 residues. CDR1 is SEHNR and CDR2 is FQNEAQ in the germline V gene (reference sequence). The CDR3 spells CASSLGSGEKLFF.